The 20 T cell receptor beta chains listed next were all sequenced from one sample in a study of post-analysis software for immune sequencing data. Notes on the study in general: Included in a set of five TRBV segments more frequent in patients than controls were TRBV5-6, TRBV5-1 and TRBV20-1.

Unique-molecular-identifier-tagged TCR beta cDNA libraries were used. TCRdb passed the PCR reads through MiXCR, listing each CDR3 protein once. This sample has approximately 630,000 distinct CDR3 sequences, with roughly three fifths found just once. For these receptors, no antigen is known. Source material: blood. The receptor set was obtained from a girl aged 2-10 years with multiple sclerosis.

This rearrangement joins TRBV11-2 to TRBJ2-1, with D uncertain. V was shortened by 0 bases and J by 0 bases, with 15 bases between the two germline ends. This CDR3 spans 18 amino acids. The germline V gene encodes CDR1 SGHAT and CDR2 FQNNGV. CDR3 in amino acids: CASSLDFSTASSYNEQFF. For the CDR3, the DNA is TGTGCCAGCAGCTTAGATTTCTCAACAGCTAGCTCCTACAATGAGCAGTTCTTC. Filled out from reference TRBV11-2 and TRBJ2-1, the complete variable domain reads EAGVAQSPRYKIIEKRQSVAFWCNPISGHATLYWYQQILGQGPKLLIQFQNNGVVDDSQLPKDRFSAERLKGVDSTLKIQPAKLEDSAVYLCASSLDFSTASSYNEQFFGPGTRLTVL.

This chain joins TRBV5-1 and TRBJ2-7; TRBD2 matches 11 bases. Germline CDR1 is SGHRS and CDR2 is YFSETQ. The CDR3 runs to 13 residues. The trim removed 4 bases at V and 7 bases at J, leaving 4 bases unmatched. The CDR3 loop reads CASSTWTSGEQYF. Written as DNA, the CDR3 is TGCGCCAGCAGCACCTGGACTAGCGGGGAGCAGTACTTC.

V usage is TRBV24-1 and J usage is TRBJ2-1; weak D call: TRBD1 (6 bases). V was trimmed by 3 bases and J by 0 bases, leaving 14 bases between them. CDR1 and CDR2 from the germline V gene are KGHDR and SFDVKD. CDR3 length equals 17 residues. The CDR3 sequence: CATSDPSGQHSYNEQFF. CDR3 coding DNA: TGTGCCACCAGTGATCCTTCGGGACAACACTCCTACAATGAGCAGTTCTTC.

The chain uses TRBV4-1 and TRBJ2-5, with 9 nucleotides matching TRBD2. The length of the CDR3 is 16 residues. With 2 bases clipped from V and 5 bases from J, the junction kept 9 bases outside the gene matches. Per the germline V gene, CDR1 is MGHRA and CDR2 is YSYEKL. The CDR3 nucleotides read TGCGCCAGCAGCCAAAGGGCGGGAGGGCCTCTTGAGACCCAGTACTTC. The encoded protein is CASSQRAGGPLETQYF.

This chain uses TRBV20-1 with TRBJ1-2; TRBD1 matches 7 bases. Trimming removed 0 bases from V and 4 bases from J; junction bases left unmatched: 2. The CDR3 contains 13 residues. CDR1 is DFQATT, CDR2 SNEGSKA, per germline (reference sequence). The CDR3 loop is CSARDGDSYGYTF. The CDR3 nucleotides are TGCAGTGCTAGAGATGGGGACAGCTATGGCTACACCTTC.

The chain is built from TRBV27 and TRBJ1-2; TRBD1 is a possible D gene (6 bases). V lost 6 bases to trimming and J lost 3 bases, with 17 bases between them. This CDR3 contains 15 residues. Looked up from germline, CDR1 is MNHEY and CDR2 is SMNVEV (reference sequence). The CDR3 nucleotides are TGTGCCAGCAGCCGAGGCGTCGGGGGGCACTATGGCTACACCTTC. Protein sequence: CASSRGVGGHYGYTF.

This clonotype was detected a few times. V and J are TRBV5-5 and TRBJ2-7; 8 bases match TRBD1. V was clipped by 3 bases and J by 3 bases; unmatched bases: 8. In germline, CDR1 is SGHKS, CDR2 YYEKEE (reference sequence). The CDR3 contains 15 residues. CDR3 sequence: CASSSYRTGFYEQYF. The CDR3 DNA sequence: TGTGCCAGCAGCTCCTACCGGACAGGGTTCTACGAGCAGTACTTC.

This clonotype was observed a few times. One end of the junction varies from germline; a read error may be responsible. The rearrangement joins TRBV5-6 to TRBJ2-3; 8 nucleotides match TRBD2. This CDR3 spans 13 amino acids. Germline assignment: CDR1 SGHDT and CDR2 YYEEEE. CDR3 bases: TGTGCCAGCAGCAGGACTAGCAAAGATACGCAGTATTTT. Its translation: CASSRTSKDTQYF. The whole variable domain, remainder taken from reference TRBV5-6 and TRBJ2-3, is DAGVTQSPTHLIKTRGQQVTLRCSPKSGHDTVSWYQQALGQGPQFIFQYYEEEERQRGNFPDRFSGHQFPNYSSELNVNALLLGDSALYLCASSRTSKDTQYFGPGTRLTVL.

The gene calls are TRBV29-1 and TRBJ1-2; 8 bases map to TRBD1. The CDR3 sequence is 14 residues long. V dropped 3 bases and J dropped 5; count of bases not matched to a gene: 8. Germline V gene lookup returns CDR1 SQVTM and CDR2 ANQGSEA. The DNA of the CDR3 is TGCAGCGTTGAGGCAGGGGGCTCTAGGTATGGCTACACCTTC. This codes for CSVEAGGSRYGYTF. Combining the CDR3 with reference TRBV29-1 and TRBJ1-2 gives the whole variable domain SAVISQKPSRDICQRGTSLTIQCQVDSQVTMMFWYRQQPGQSLTLIATANQGSEATYESGFVIDKFPISRPNLTFSTLTVSNMSPEDSSIYLCSVEAGGSRYGYTFGSGTRLTVV.

The gene calls are TRBV29-1 and TRBJ2-3; D possibly uses TRBD1 or TRBD2 (6 bases each). CDR3 length equals 14 residues. Trimming cost V 8 bases and J 2 bases, with 17 bases left between them. Germline-derived CDR1 and CDR2 are SQVTM and ANQGSEA. The CDR3 region is CSLGPGGPTDTQYF. The DNA for the CDR3 is TGCAGCCTCGGTCCCGGGGGCCCCACAGATACGCAGTATTTT.

This chain connects TRBV25-1 to TRBJ2-1; possibly TRBD1 or TRBD2 for D (5 bases each). Per germline, CDR1 MGHDK and CDR2 SYGVNS. The CDR3 is 14 residues long. The V end lost 5 bases, the J end lost 3 bases, and 11 bases lay between the germline ends. CDR3 coding DNA: TGTGCCAGCAGTCGGGGCGACCGCTACAATGAGCAGTTCTTC. Its translation: CASSRGDRYNEQFF.

The chain uses TRBV7-2 and TRBJ1-2; 7 bases fit TRBD1. The J segment lost 0 bases and the V segment lost 10 bases, leaving 5 bases of the junction unmatched. The CDR3 loop spans 13 amino acids. Germline V gene data show CDR1 as SGHTA and CDR2 as FQGNSA. CDR3 nucleotide sequence: TGTGCCACTCGACAGGGCACTAACTATGGCTACACCTTC. Translation gives CATRQGTNYGYTF.

The chain is built from TRBV29-1 and TRBJ2-7, with TRBD2 as a possible D gene (6 bases). V was clipped by 4 bases and J by 5 bases, with 12 bases between them. Germline V gene sequence: CDR1 SQVTM, CDR2 ANQGSEA. The CDR3 consists of 12 residues. CDR3 nucleotides: TGCAGCGTTGCATCCGGGAGCAACGAGCAGTACTTC. Protein: CSVASGSNEQYF.

V and J are TRBV7-6 and TRBJ2-3, with TRBD2 as a possible D gene (5 bases). Germline V lookup: CDR1 SGHVS, CDR2 FNYEAQ. The V end was cut by 2 bases, the J end by 5 bases, with 14 bases between. CDR3 length: 15 amino acids. DNA of the CDR3: TGTGCCAGCAGCTTACCCCCGCCGGGAATAGATACGCAGTATTTT. Encoded protein: CASSLPPPGIDTQYF.

V is TRBV12-3 or TRBV12-4 and J is TRBJ1-6; D is uncertain. V gave up 2 bases and J gave up 9 bases, with 8 bases separating them. The CDR3 loop spans 13 amino acids. CDR3: CASSLRRVSPLHF. The CDR3 bases are TGTGCCAGCAGTTTACGCCGGGTTTCACCCCTCCACTTT.

The chain joins TRBV20-1 to TRBJ2-3, with 10 bases identical to TRBD2. This CDR3 comprises 17 residues. The junction had 12 bases not matched to a gene; V was cut back by 5 bases and J by 1 base. Germline loops: CDR1 DFQATT, CDR2 SNEGSKA (reference sequence). The CDR3 loop is CSASALAGVSGTDTQYF. The CDR3 DNA sequence: TGCAGTGCTTCCGCTCTAGCGGGAGTTTCGGGCACAGATACGCAGTATTTT.

The CDR3 here is CASSPAATGNNEQFF. CDR3 nucleotide sequence: TGCGCCAGCAGCCCCGCGGCTACAGGGAACAATGAGCAGTTCTTC. J is TRBJ2-1 and V is TRBV5-1, with D perhaps TRBD1 (6 bases). Germline-derived CDR1 and CDR2 are SGHRS and YFSETQ. This CDR3 contains 15 residues. V lost 4 bases to trimming and J lost 5 bases, with 16 bases between them.

The rearrangement uses TRBV9 and TRBJ2-1; D might be TRBD2 (5 bases). From germline, CDR1 is SGDLS and CDR2 YYNGEE. The CDR3 totals 18 residues. Trimming shortened V by 2 bases and J by 6 bases, and 24 bases separated the two germline ends. In nucleotides, the CDR3 is TGTGCCAGCAGCGTCGGTTTAGGAGCGGAACCCGGCCCCAATGAGCAGTTCTTC. Translated, it gives CASSVGLGAEPGPNEQFF.

Only a few counts were recorded for this clonotype. The CDR3 is CSVVLQLDNEQFF. The CDR3 coding sequence is TGCAGCGTTGTCCTCCAGTTGGACAATGAGCAGTTCTTC. V usage is TRBV29-1 and J usage is TRBJ2-1; no definite D call. Trimming shortened V by 4 bases and J by 5 bases, and 12 bases separated the two germline ends. The germline V gene has CDR1 SQVTM and CDR2 ANQGSEA. CDR3 length equals 13 residues.

Remarks on this clonotype: The junction differs from germline at one of its ends, possibly a read error. V is TRBV6-9 and J is TRBJ2-1; possibly TRBD1 or TRBD2 for D (6 bases each). Germline V CDR1 and CDR2: MNHGY, SVAAGI. The CDR3 consists of 17 residues. This CDR3 reads CASRYWGAPSSYNEQFF. In DNA, the CDR3 is TGTGCCAGCAGATATTGGGGGGCCCCTAGCTCCTACAATGAGCAGTTCTTC.